Presented here are 19 T cell receptor beta chains from one specimen sequenced in a study of CD8 T cells in ankylosing spondylitis. Study-wide points: Blood of patients with ankylosing spondylitis appeared to be characterized by a TCR beta motif of about 8 highly homologous variants.

These receptors lack a known antigen. One entry per CDR3 protein results from TCRdb running MiXCR on the 5' RACE reads. This sample has roughly 470,000 distinct CDR3 sequences; roughly a quarter occur once, and the top ten carry roughly 0.9%. Material: blood, either unsorted or a sorted T cell fraction (not recorded which). The source of these receptors is a male donor with ankylosing spondylitis.

This clonotype was seen a few times. The rearrangement joins TRBV4-2 to TRBJ2-6; no clear D gene. Trimming shortened V by 4 bases and J by 0 bases, and 16 bases separated the two germline ends. The length of the CDR3 is 18 residues. Germline V CDR1 and CDR2: LGHNA, YNFKEQ. DNA for the CDR3: TGTGCCAGCAGCCCTCTGGGCACTACGGACTCTGGGGCCAACGTCCTGACTTTC. As protein: CASSPLGTTDSGANVLTF.

This sequence joins TRBV9 and TRBJ2-2; D unclear. Germline CDR1 is SGDLS and CDR2 is YYNGEE. The CDR3 runs 13 residues. V gave up 1 base and J gave up 2 bases, with 3 bases separating them. CDR3 nucleotide sequence: TGTGCCAGCAGCGTACACAACACCGGGGAGCTGTTTTTT. This gives the protein CASSVHNTGELFF.

This clonotype occurred a few times. The V call is TRBV29-1, the J call TRBJ2-5; D call uncertain. The ends were cut back, 6 bases at V and 1 base at J, with 12 bases in the middle. CDR1 and CDR2 (germline): SQVTM, ANQGSEA. The CDR3 is 13 residues long. For the CDR3, the DNA is TGCAGCGTGTTCAAGGCGACCCAAGAGACCCAGTACTTC. Its translation is CSVFKATQETQYF.

This clonotype was counted only a few times. This chain links TRBV2 with TRBJ2-1, with 12 nucleotides matching TRBD2. CDR3 size: 17 residues. V lost 5 bases, J lost 7 bases, and 12 bases stayed unmatched. Per germline, CDR1 SNHLY and CDR2 FYNNEI. This CDR3 is CASSHPTSGRIQNEQFF. CDR3 bases: TGTGCCAGCAGTCACCCGACTAGCGGGAGAATCCAAAATGAGCAGTTCTTC. Supplemented by reference TRBV2 and TRBJ2-1, the full variable domain reads EPEVTQTPSHQVTQMGQEVILRCVPISNHLYFYWYRQILGQKVEFLVSFYNNEISEKSEIFDDQFSVERPDGSNFTLKIRSTKLEDSAMYFCASSHPTSGRIQNEQFFGPGTRLTVL.

The CDR3 sequence is CASIPGAGGDTQYF. The CDR3, as DNA: TGTGCCAGCATCCCGGGGGCGGGAGGAGATACGCAGTATTTT. This chain joins TRBV12-3 or TRBV12-4 and TRBJ2-3; 8 nucleotides agree with TRBD2. The CDR3 spans 14 residues. V was pared by 7 bases and J by 5 bases, with 8 bases of the junction left unmatched.

This clonotype was observed a handful of times. The rearrangement links TRBV24-1 to TRBJ2-2, with D possibly TRBD1 on 6 matching bases. The V gene's germline CDR1 is KGHDR and CDR2 SFDVKD. Between the trimmed V and J ends, which lost 4 bases and 0 bases, there was a span of 11 bases. The CDR3 covers 16 residues. CDR3 DNA sequence: TGTGCCACCAGTGACCGAGGGACAACGAACACCGGGGAGCTGTTTTTT. It translates to CATSDRGTTNTGELFF.

In this sample, this clonotype turned up a few times. The J gene is TRBJ2-1, the V gene TRBV3-1, with 8 bases that match TRBD1. Germline lookup yields CDR1 LGHDT and CDR2 YNNKEL (reference sequence). With 4 bases clipped from V and 9 bases from J, the junction kept 5 bases outside the gene matches. This CDR3 is 13 amino acids long. CDR3 nucleotide sequence: TGTGCCAGCAGCCCGACAGGGGCAGGTGAGCAGTTCTTC. It specifies CASSPTGAGEQFF.

In this sample, this clonotype turned up a few times. The rearrangement links TRBV18 to TRBJ2-3; no clear D. CDR3 size: 14 residues. Germline lookup yields CDR1 KGHSH and CDR2 LQKENI. Between the trimmed V and J ends, which lost 0 bases and 5 bases, there was a span of 9 bases. The CDR3 nucleotides read TGTGCCAGCTCACCACCGACGGCTCGAGATACGCAGTATTTT. This translates into CASSPPTARDTQYF.

The genes are TRBV7-2 and TRBJ2-7, with 8 nucleotides matching TRBD2. Germline values: CDR1 SGHTA, CDR2 FQGNSA. V shed 5 bases and J 4 bases; nucleotides not matched to a gene: 7. This CDR3 region has 14 residues. The chain's CDR3 is CASSPGREDYEQYF. CDR3 nucleotide sequence: TGTGCCAGCAGCCCAGGGCGGGAGGATTACGAGCAGTACTTC. Looking up the rest from reference TRBV7-2 and TRBJ2-7 gives the full variable domain: GAGVSQSPSNKVTEKGKDVELRCDPISGHTALYWYRQSLGQGLEFLIYFQGNSAPDKSGLPSDRFSAERTGGSVSTLTIQRTQQEDSAVYLCASSPGREDYEQYFGPGTRLTVT.

This clonotype was picked up a small number of times. The gene calls are TRBV5-1 and TRBJ2-6; weak D call: TRBD1 (6 bases). This CDR3 comprises 17 residues. Trimming cost V 0 bases and J 0 bases, with 10 bases left between them. Looked up from germline, CDR1 is SGHRS and CDR2 is YFSETQ. The CDR3 bases are TGCGCCAGCAGCTTGGACACAGGGAGCTCTGGGGCCAACGTCCTGACTTTC. It yields the protein CASSLDTGSSGANVLTF.

This chain links TRBV5-1 with TRBJ2-1; TRBD2 is a possible D gene (6 bases). The CDR3 covers 14 residues. With 9 bases removed from V and 0 bases from J, the gap between germline ends came to 13 bases. Germline loops: CDR1 SGHRS, CDR2 YFSETQ. The CDR3 nucleotides read TGCGCCACCATTAGCGGCAGCTCCTACAATGAGCAGTTCTTC. This codes for CATISGSSYNEQFF.

Only a few counts were recorded for this clonotype. This chain uses TRBV27 with TRBJ1-6; the D is unclear. Looked up from germline, CDR1 is MNHEY and CDR2 is SMNVEV (reference sequence). The CDR3 runs 12 residues. V dropped 1 base and J dropped 7 bases, with 2 bases sitting between them. CDR3 sequence reads: CASSLLNSPLHF. The CDR3 DNA sequence: TGTGCCAGCAGTTTATTGAATTCACCCCTCCACTTT.

In this sample, this clonotype turned up a few times. The rearrangement links TRBV20-1 to TRBJ2-7; 13 nucleotides line up with TRBD2. Trimming removed 6 bases from V and 4 bases from J; junction bases left unmatched: 6. The length of the CDR3 is 14 residues. In germline, CDR1 is DFQATT, CDR2 SNEGSKA (reference sequence). In nucleotides, the CDR3 is TGCAGTGCCGTACTAGCGGGAGGGTATTACGAGCAGTACGTC. Translation gives CSAVLAGGYYEQYV.

This clonotype came up a few times. The chain joins TRBV5-6 to TRBJ1-2; D ambiguous. Trimming pared 1 base from V and 7 bases from J, leaving 8 bases between. Germline CDR1 is SGHDT and CDR2 is YYEEEE. The CDR3 contains 12 residues. DNA of the CDR3: TGTGCCAGCAGCTTGAGGGTTGGTGGCTACACCTTC. Amino acid sequence: CASSLRVGGYTF.

This clonotype was detected a few times. The chain carries TRBV5-1 and TRBJ2-1; 9 nucleotides match TRBD1. Trimming took 2 bases from V and 2 from J; bases not matched to a gene: 5. In germline, CDR1 is SGHRS, CDR2 YFSETQ. The CDR3 spans 16 residues. CDR3 coding DNA: TGCGCCAGCAGCTTAGGACAGGGGATTACCTACAATGAGCAGTTCTTC. This sequence encodes CASSLGQGITYNEQFF.

The CDR3 coding sequence is TGTGCCAGCAGCTTAGCTCCAGATCCGTACGAGCAGTACTTC. Protein product: CASSLAPDPYEQYF. This chain connects TRBV7-2 to TRBJ2-7; D call uncertain. Germline V gene data show CDR1 as SGHTA and CDR2 as FQGNSA. The CDR3 is made up of 14 amino acids. The V end lost 0 bases, the J end lost 4 bases, and 10 bases lay between the germline ends.

The J gene is TRBJ1-2, the V gene TRBV3-1, with TRBD1 identical over 8 bases. J was trimmed by 0 bases and V by 0 bases; bases with no gene match: 6. Germline CDR1 LGHDT, CDR2 YNNKEL (reference sequence). This CDR3 is 17 amino acids long. CDR3 in amino acids: CASSQEGTGEPNYGYTF. CDR3 bases: TGTGCCAGCAGCCAAGAAGGGACAGGCGAGCCTAACTATGGCTACACCTTC.

This clonotype was detected a few times. V usage is TRBV4-2 and J usage is TRBJ2-1; TRBD2 agrees at 9 bases. Per germline, CDR1 LGHNA and CDR2 YNFKEQ. Trimming at V came to 6 bases and at J to 9 bases, leaving 9 bases not matched to a gene. CDR3 length: 14 residues. The CDR3 region has the DNA TGTGCCAGCAGAGGGAGCGGGAGGTCCGGTGAGCAGTTCTTC. Protein: CASRGSGRSGEQFF.

The rearrangement uses TRBV3-1 and TRBJ2-1; possibly TRBD1 or TRBD2 for D (5 bases each). In germline, CDR1 is LGHDT, CDR2 YNNKEL (reference sequence). With 1 base removed from V and 3 bases from J, the gap between germline ends came to 10 bases. CDR3 length equals 15 residues. CDR3 in DNA: TGTGCCAGCAGCCAAGCCAGGGACGGCTACAATGAGCAGTTCTTC. Translating gives CASSQARDGYNEQFF.